This T cell receptor beta chain was profiled in a study of Graves' ophthalmopathy and Graves' hyperthyroidism. On the study more broadly: Peripheral blood collection took place at initial diagnosis, before any treatment.

Researchers took RNA transcripts and amplified TCR beta CDR3 regions from them. RT-PCR was first run with HTBI primers, then multiplex PCR in a second round. One entry per CDR3 protein, called by TCRdb with MiXCR from the multiplex PCR reads. The sample has 200,000 to 250,000 distinct CDR3 sequences, 20% to 25% seen once. Study findings and constraints: Using 13 signatures, a model distinguished ophthalmopathy from stable hyperthyroidism, reaching around 90% sensitivity and about 81% specificity.

Germline values: CDR1 WNHNN, CDR2 SYGVQD (reference sequence). This CDR3 contains 13 residues. The J segment lost 4 bases and the V segment lost 2 bases, leaving 0 bases of the junction unmatched. To note about this clonotype: Its antigen is undetermined.

The study excluded patients with other autoimmune diseases, uncontrolled infections, pregnancy or lactation. The source of the PBMCs was approximately 9.5 ml of fresh peripheral blood. The V gene is TRBV10-1, the J gene TRBJ1-1; 8 bases are a match to TRBD1. This clonotype was obtained from a woman between 50 and 59 years old with Graves' ophthalmopathy. Source material: peripheral blood. The CDR3 DNA follows: TGCGCCAGCAGTGAGACAGGGGGCACTGAAGCTTTCTTT. This encodes CASSETGGTEAFF.